The clone carrying this T cell receptor beta chain came up a few times. The antigen is undetermined. The data were obtained in a study of identical twins. Study-level results: Beta out-of-frame twin sharing showed a weaker excess.

The germline V gene has CDR1 MNHEY and CDR2 SMNVEV (reference sequence). The CDR3 has 14 amino acids. V dropped 9 bases and J dropped 4 bases, with 15 bases sitting between them. Template switching added a universal primer site, and cDNA bore unique molecular identifiers. TCRdb independently ran MiXCR on the 5' RACE reads; one entry per CDR3 protein. This sample has around 530,000 distinct CDR3 sequences, with roughly 15% found just once. Separately, the same data were catalogued under a study of yellow fever vaccine responses in identical twins. That work contributes: Reportedly, the T cell response mounted by twins to vaccine seemed partly convergent, partly personalized.

V and J are TRBV27 and TRBJ2-2; unclear D gene. The sample consisted of CD4+ T cells sorted from blood. This TCR derives from a woman younger than 35 in good health. CDR3 sequence reads: CASTPTTATGELFF. CDR3 in DNA: TGTGCCAGTACCCCTACGACGGCCACCGGGGAGCTGTTTTTT.